One sample yielded the 17 T cell receptor beta chains listed below, sequenced in a study of blood T cells in healthy people across ages (dated by TCRdb to about 2015). Library preparation employed 5' RACE. TCRdb names Illumina HiSeq 2500 as the instrument used. The second PCR ran for roughly 7 to 11 cycles and used a J-beta primer mix along with a sample-barcoded 5' primer. The public reads were quality trimmed at Q25 with fastp and then assembled into clones with MiXCR by TCRdb, keeping productive beta chains. CDR3 protein sequences are deduplicated, and each keeps its most common genes and DNA. In all, the sample holds around 1,500,000 distinct CDR3 sequences, and roughly 30% of those were seen once. Over 7% of the sample goes to the ten largest clones. The material sequenced was blood. These receptors all come from a woman aged 25 to 39 in good health.

This chain joins TRBV20-1 and TRBJ2-3; D remains unclear. The V gene's germline CDR1 is DFQATT and CDR2 SNEGSKA (reference sequence). This CDR3 region has 15 residues. Trimming shortened V by 0 bases and J by 0 bases, and 10 bases separated the two germline ends. The DNA of the CDR3 is TGCAGTGCTAGAGATCATCGGGCTAGCACAGATACGCAGTATTTT. The encoded protein is CSARDHRASTDTQYF.

CDR3 sequence: CASSLGAGGSGYTF. CDR3 DNA: TGTGCCAGCAGCTTGGGAGCAGGGGGCAGTGGCTACACCTTC. This rearrangement joins TRBV5-6 to TRBJ1-2; TRBD1 matches at 8 bases. V was clipped by 0 bases and J by 7 bases; unmatched bases: 5. The CDR3 totals 14 residues. Germline-derived CDR1 and CDR2 are SGHDT and YYEEEE.

This clonotype has a count of ten or more. The J gene is TRBJ1-5, the V gene TRBV6-2 or TRBV6-3; 9 positions match TRBD1. V shed 6 bases and J 2 bases; nucleotides not matched to a gene: 5. The CDR3 runs 15 residues. Germline-derived CDR1 and CDR2 are MNHEY and SVGEGT. The CDR3 sequence: CASRPRQGGNQPQHF. CDR3 coding DNA: TGTGCCAGCAGACCCAGACAGGGGGGCAATCAGCCCCAGCATTTT.

The V and J genes are TRBV6-1 and TRBJ2-3, with a tentative D call TRBD2 (5 bases). V was shortened by 6 bases and J by 3 bases, with 22 bases between the two germline ends. Germline V lookup: CDR1 MNHNS, CDR2 SASEGT. This CDR3 comprises 17 residues. For the CDR3, the DNA is TGTGCCAGCAGAACCCCCTCCCCCCGGTCGGGGACAGATACGCAGTATTTT. Translated: CASRTPSPRSGTDTQYF.

This clonotype was counted at least ten times. The genes are TRBV29-1 and TRBJ1-2, with D uncertain. Trimming removed 7 bases at V and 4 bases at J, with 13 bases between. The germline CDR1 and CDR2 sequences are SQVTM and ANQGSEA. The CDR3 extends over 12 amino acids. The CDR3 coding sequence is TGCAGCGCCCCGGGATGGAGCTATGGCTACACCTTC. It codes for CSAPGWSYGYTF.

The V call is TRBV7-9, the J call TRBJ1-4, with 12 bases identical to TRBD1. Germline lookup yields CDR1 SEHNR and CDR2 FQNEAQ (reference sequence). This CDR3 contains 14 residues. With 5 bases clipped from V and 10 bases from J, the junction kept 5 bases outside the gene matches. CDR3 region: CASSHRDRGRKLFF. The CDR3 nucleotides read TGTGCCAGCAGCCATCGGGACAGGGGGCGAAAACTGTTTTTT.

This clonotype was counted only a few times. The V and J genes are TRBV5-1 and TRBJ2-7, with D perhaps matching TRBD2 (6 bases). Germline CDR1 and CDR2: SGHRS and YFSETQ. The CDR3 has 14 residues. V lost 4 bases, J lost 2 bases, and 13 bases lay in between. The CDR3 nucleotides are TGCGCCAGCAGCCGGGGGAAGGGGACCTACGAGCAGTACTTC. It yields the protein CASSRGKGTYEQYF.

Ten or more counts support this clonotype. V gene TRBV20-1 combines with J gene TRBJ2-7; D is unclear. This CDR3 has 14 residues. Trimming removed 3 bases at V and 0 bases at J, with 12 bases between. Germline V lookup: CDR1 DFQATT, CDR2 SNEGSKA (reference sequence). The CDR3 sequence is CSARSQAFSYEQYF. The CDR3 DNA is TGCAGTGCTAGGAGTCAGGCCTTCTCCTACGAGCAGTACTTC.

The chain recombines TRBV21-1 with TRBJ1-2; the D call TRBD1 from the table was never checked on the DNA. TRBV21-1 is an annotated pseudogene. This CDR3 region has 17 residues. CDR3 amino acids: CASSITGTAAMNYGYTF. CDR3 sequence (DNA): TGTGCCAGCAGCATAACCGGGACAGCCGCTATGAACTATGGCTACACCTTC.

Many counts were recorded for this clonotype. The chain recombines TRBV7-2 with TRBJ2-3, with 16 bases fitting TRBD2. The CDR3 has 17 amino acids. Germline-derived CDR1 and CDR2 are SGHTA and FQGNSA. Unmatched junction bases numbered 9, after V lost 5 bases and J lost 7 bases. This CDR3 reads CASSPQGTSGGANTQYF. In DNA, the CDR3 is TGTGCCAGCAGCCCGCAAGGGACTAGCGGGGGGGCAAATACGCAGTATTTT.

Turning to this clonotype: A much bigger clone sits one base away, suggesting this may be a read error. The chain combines TRBV5-1 with TRBJ1-2; possible D gene TRBD1, 5 bases. Per germline, CDR1 SGHRS and CDR2 YFSETQ. There are 13 residues in the CDR3. The CDR3 nucleotides read TGCGCCGGCAGGCCTACAGGAGGTTATGGCTACACCTTC. Translated: CAGRPTGGYGYTF.

Worth noting for this clonotype: This could be a read error, since a much larger clone is one nucleotide away. The chain employs TRBV7-2 and TRBJ1-2; D possibly corresponds to TRBD1 (5 bases). Germline V gene data show CDR1 as SGHTA and CDR2 as FQGNSA. The CDR3 extends over 12 amino acids. The CDR3 loop is CASTRGVYDYTF. The DNA of the CDR3 is TGTGCCAGCACTCGGGGGGTCTATGACTACACCTTC.

In its sample, this clonotype was seen once. This sequence joins TRBV9 and TRBJ2-1; D call uncertain. The CDR3 contains 13 residues. V lost 0 bases and J lost 10, with 11 bases in between. In germline, CDR1 is SGDLS, CDR2 YYNGEE. The CDR3 nucleotides read TGTGCCAGCAGCGTAGGCGTCTCCTACGAGCAGTTCTTC. Translating gives CASSVGVSYEQFF.

This clonotype was detected only a few times. The chain is built from TRBV4-1 and TRBJ1-2, with D unclear. Germline CDR1 reads MGHRA; CDR2 reads YSYEKL. Trimming cost V 5 bases and J 2 bases, with 12 bases left between them. The CDR3 is 14 residues long. The CDR3 region has the DNA TGCGCCAGCAGCAAACCGGGAGCCAACTATGGCTACACCTTC. The encoded protein is CASSKPGANYGYTF.

Ten or more counts support this clonotype. V and J are TRBV7-3 and TRBJ2-7; 9 nucleotides line up with TRBD1. V trimming: 2 bases; J trimming: 5 bases; junction bases outside the gene matches: 4. CDR1 is SGHTA and CDR2 is FQGTGA in the germline V gene. The CDR3 sequence is 14 residues long. This CDR3 is CASSLGTGKDEQYF. CDR3 coding DNA: TGTGCCAGCAGCTTAGGGACAGGGAAGGACGAGCAGTACTTC.

The chain recombines TRBV12-3 or TRBV12-4 with TRBJ2-7; the match to TRBD2 covers 9 bases. V was clipped by 6 bases and J by 4 bases; unmatched bases: 7. CDR3 length: 14 amino acids. CDR3 loop: CASRRGSGGYEQYF. In DNA form, the CDR3 reads TGTGCCAGCAGAAGGGGTAGCGGGGGATACGAGCAGTACTTC.

This clonotype was seen only a few times. V gene TRBV28 combines with J gene TRBJ1-2; 9 positions agree with TRBD1. Germline CDR1 and CDR2: MDHEN and SYDVKM. V gave up 2 bases and J gave up 8 bases; unmatched junction bases: 6. The CDR3 loop spans 14 amino acids. CDR3 in amino acids: CASSLRGQGKGYTF. DNA for the CDR3: TGTGCCAGCAGTTTACGGGGACAGGGTAAAGGCTACACCTTC.